This T cell receptor (beta chain) appears in the sequencing data of a study of cytomegalovirus exposure and HLA in healthy donors. Overall study context: In a later analysis, it was reported that the 120 or so validation repertoires had been produced on the same platform as the 550 to 850 repertoires belonging to the first cohort. Study conclusions and caveats: As confirmed in vitro, a few CMV-associated chains were specific for CMV antigens. Cytomegalovirus status, reportedly, was diagnosed with high specificity and sensitivity by the classifier.

In this sample, this clone turned up once. Antigen unknown. Clones were sequenced by immunoSEQ multiplex PCR, and TCRdb holds only the in-frame ones, with some missing. The sample gives 150,000 or so clones, roughly 90% of which show up once; around 24% is in the top ten. V lost 0 bases to trimming and J lost 0 bases, with 9 bases between them. Germline CDR1 reads SGHNT; CDR2 reads YYREEE (reference sequence). The CDR3 has 15 amino acids. This rearrangement joins TRBV5-4 to TRBJ1-1, with a weak D call TRBD1 (5 bases). The sequencing sample was made of PBMCs. The TCR was taken from a man younger than 35 in good health and CMV-seropositive. CDR3 in DNA: TGTGCCAGCAGCTTGGGACAGACGTTGAACACTGAAGCTTTCTTT. It encodes CASSLGQTLNTEAFF.